Below are 24 T cell receptor beta chains sequenced from a single sample in a study of T cells after yellow fever vaccination. Each CDR3 protein is one row after TCRdb ran MiXCR on the 5' RACE reads. The sample records about 170,000 distinct CDR3 sequences, more than 9.5% being singletons. The source material was CD8+ T cells sorted from PBMCs, sampled 15 days after the yellow fever booster vaccination. Receptors originate from a man between 18 and 29 years old who received the YFV17D yellow fever vaccine.

In its sample, this clonotype was seen many times. V usage is TRBV6-4 and J usage is TRBJ2-2; D is unresolved. The CDR3 runs 13 residues. CDR1 is MRHNA, CDR2 SNTAGT, per germline. The germline V and J ends were trimmed by 0 bases and 5 bases, with 4 bases remaining between them. In nucleotides, the CDR3 is TGTGCCAGCAGTGACTCGACTACCGGGGAGCTGTTTTTT. It specifies CASSDSTTGELFF.

This chain connects TRBV7-8 to TRBJ1-2, with D perhaps matching TRBD1 (6 bases). The CDR3 sequence is 13 residues long. Germline V lookup: CDR1 SGHVS, CDR2 FQNEAQ. Trimming stripped 5 bases from V and 3 bases from J, with 10 bases between. The CDR3 protein is CASSNREDYGYTF. The CDR3, as DNA: TGTGCCAGCAGCAACAGGGAGGACTATGGCTACACCTTC.

The V and J genes are TRBV5-6 and TRBJ2-3; D is unresolved. The CDR3 is 13 residues long. Germline V gene data show CDR1 as SGHDT and CDR2 as YYEEEE. V was trimmed by 0 bases and J by 3 bases, leaving 5 bases between them. The CDR3 region is CASSLGWTDTQYF. CDR3 coding DNA: TGTGCCAGCAGCTTGGGATGGACAGATACGCAGTATTTT. Full variable domain (rest looked up from reference TRBV5-6 and TRBJ2-3): DAGVTQSPTHLIKTRGQQVTLRCSPKSGHDTVSWYQQALGQGPQFIFQYYEEEERQRGNFPDRFSGHQFPNYSSELNVNALLLGDSALYLCASSLGWTDTQYFGPGTRLTVL.

This clonotype was counted many times. The chain combines TRBV4-3 with TRBJ2-1, with 7 bases lining up with TRBD1. J was trimmed by 3 bases and V by 6 bases; bases with no gene match: 8. The CDR3 is 15 amino acids. Germline lookup yields CDR1 LGHNA and CDR2 YSLEER. The CDR3 DNA sequence: TGCGCCAGCAGTCGAGGGACAGCTCGCTACAATGAGCAGTTCTTC. Its protein is CASSRGTARYNEQFF.

The V gene is TRBV5-4, the J gene TRBJ2-5; TRBD2 aligns across 16 bases. The germline CDR1 and CDR2 sequences are SGHNT and YYREEE (reference sequence). V lost 2 bases and J lost 7; bases outside the gene matches: 8. The CDR3 has 17 residues. Here the CDR3 reads CASSFPGLAGGQGTQYF. As DNA, the CDR3 is TGTGCCAGCAGCTTCCCGGGACTAGCGGGGGGGCAGGGGACCCAGTACTTC.

In its sample, this clonotype was seen a few times. The V and J genes are TRBV4-1 and TRBJ2-7, with no clear D. The CDR3 consists of 13 residues. CDR1 is MGHRA and CDR2 is YSYEKL in the germline V gene. Trimming cost V 4 bases and J 3 bases, with 10 bases left between them. CDR3 sequence: CASSPNTDYEQYV. In nucleotides, the CDR3 is TGCGCCAGCAGCCCCAACACTGACTACGAGCAGTACGTC.

The chain combines TRBV7-9 with TRBJ2-1; TRBD1 matches 7 bases. The junction had 9 bases not matched to a gene; V was cut back by 4 bases and J by 6 bases. The CDR3 is 15 amino acids. Germline V lookup: CDR1 SEHNR, CDR2 FQNEAQ (reference sequence). In nucleotides, the CDR3 is TGTGCCAGCAGCTCACCGGGACAGAACCCCAATGAGCAGTTCTTC. Protein sequence: CASSSPGQNPNEQFF.

V is TRBV6-5 and J is TRBJ1-5, with unresolved D. Germline V lookup: CDR1 MNHEY, CDR2 SVGAGI. With 0 bases removed from V and 0 bases from J, the gap between germline ends came to 9 bases. The CDR3 is made up of 16 amino acids. DNA for the CDR3: TGTGCCAGCAGTTACTCGAGGGTCAGTAGCAATCAGCCCCAGCATTTT. Its protein is CASSYSRVSSNQPQHF.

In this sample, this clonotype turned up a few times. The rearrangement joins TRBV5-6 to TRBJ1-2; 9 bases align to TRBD1. V dropped 2 bases and J dropped 1; count of bases not matched to a gene: 9. CDR3 length: 17 residues. Germline lookup yields CDR1 SGHDT and CDR2 YYEEEE. CDR3 amino acids: CASSFKPGQGHNYGYTF. As DNA, the CDR3 is TGTGCCAGCAGCTTTAAGCCGGGACAGGGCCATAACTATGGCTACACCTTC.

The genes are TRBV11-2 and TRBJ1-5; D remains ambiguous. Trimming took off 0 bases at V and 3 bases at J, with 12 bases between the two ends. CDR1 and CDR2 from the germline V gene are SGHAT and FQNNGV. This CDR3 contains 16 residues. The CDR3 DNA is TGTGCCAGCAGCTTAGATGGCGCGGCGGCCAATCAGCCCCAGCATTTT. Its translation is CASSLDGAAANQPQHF. The variable domain in full, completed from reference TRBV11-2 and TRBJ1-5, reads EAGVAQSPRYKIIEKRQSVAFWCNPISGHATLYWYQQILGQGPKLLIQFQNNGVVDDSQLPKDRFSAERLKGVDSTLKIQPAKLEDSAVYLCASSLDGAAANQPQHFGDGTRLSIL.

This clonotype was seen a few times. The chain links TRBV7-9 to TRBJ2-1; D may match TRBD1 or TRBD2 (5 bases each). Germline CDR1 reads SEHNR; CDR2 reads FQNEAQ (reference sequence). The CDR3 is 14 residues long. V shed 5 bases and J shed 1 base, with 9 bases lying between them. In DNA form, the CDR3 reads TGTGCCAGCAGCCCCAGGGAGTCCTACAATGAGCAGTTCTTC. Protein: CASSPRESYNEQFF.

This clonotype came up a few times. The rearrangement links TRBV6-5 to TRBJ2-5; D call uncertain. The V end lost 7 bases, the J end lost 0 bases, and 6 bases lay between the germline ends. CDR3 length: 12 residues. The germline V gene has CDR1 MNHEY and CDR2 SVGAGI. The CDR3 sequence is CASTPDQETQYF. The CDR3 DNA sequence: TGTGCCAGCACCCCGGACCAAGAGACCCAGTACTTC.

This clonotype was detected a few times. CDR3 sequence (DNA): TGTGCCAGCACCGATCTTTGGACCCGAAGCTCCTACAATGAGCAGTTCTTC. Translating it yields CASTDLWTRSSYNEQFF. The gene calls are TRBV6-6 and TRBJ2-1, with unresolved D. V was clipped by 7 bases and J by 0 bases, with 19 bases between them. Germline lookup yields CDR1 MNHNY and CDR2 SVGAGI (reference sequence). The CDR3 is 17 residues long.

In this sample, this clonotype turned up a few times. V gene TRBV4-3 combines with J gene TRBJ2-2, with 7 bases identical to TRBD1. After removal of 8 bases from V and 4 bases from J, the junction contained 7 bases not matched to a gene. This CDR3 is built from 14 residues. Looked up from germline, CDR1 is LGHNA and CDR2 is YSLEER. The CDR3 is CASRGQAGTGELFF. As DNA, the CDR3 is TGCGCCAGCCGTGGACAGGCGGGCACCGGGGAGCTGTTTTTT.

This chain links TRBV6-2 or TRBV6-3 with TRBJ2-6; no reliable D call. In germline, CDR1 is MNHEY, CDR2 SVGEGT. Trimming cost V 0 bases and J 9 bases, with 3 bases left between them. The CDR3 loop spans 12 amino acids. The CDR3 coding sequence is TGTGCCAGCAGTTACTCCCTCAACGTCCTGACTTTC. It translates to CASSYSLNVLTF.

This clonotype was picked up a small number of times. The chain has TRBV6-5 and TRBJ2-2, with a possible D match to TRBD2 (5 bases). CDR3 length: 14 amino acids. CDR1 MNHEY and CDR2 SVGAGI come from the germline V gene. V was trimmed by 9 bases and J by 7 bases, leaving 18 bases between them. The CDR3 DNA sequence: TGTGCCAGTACTCTTAGGGTGGAGGACGGGGAGCTGTTTTTT. It specifies CASTLRVEDGELFF.

The CDR3 sequence: CASSVGGTGGDEQFF. In DNA form, the CDR3 reads TGTGCCAGCAGCGTAGGTGGGACAGGGGGTGATGAGCAGTTCTTC. The chain has TRBV9 and TRBJ2-1, with 11 bases fitting TRBD1. The V gene end was trimmed by 0 bases and the J gene end by 8 bases; junction bases not matched to a gene: 4. The CDR3 runs 15 residues. From germline, CDR1 is SGDLS and CDR2 YYNGEE.

This clonotype has more than one count but fewer than ten. This chain uses TRBV29-1 with TRBJ1-3; 10 nucleotides line up with TRBD1. The V segment lost 7 bases and the J segment 8 bases; nucleotides outside the gene matches: 5. The CDR3 is 12 residues long. CDR1 and CDR2 from the germline V gene are SQVTM and ANQGSEA. The CDR3 protein is CSAGQGEHTIYF. The CDR3 coding sequence is TGCAGCGCCGGACAGGGGGAGCACACCATATATTTT.

This clonotype was seen a handful of times. This sequence joins TRBV6-6 and TRBJ2-1; D gene uncertain. V was trimmed by 0 bases and J by 5 bases, leaving 23 bases between them. Germline assignment: CDR1 MNHNY and CDR2 SVGAGI (reference sequence). The CDR3 runs to 19 residues. The CDR3 nucleotides read TGTGCCAGCAGTTACTCGATGTCCTCACCACCAACCTTTGACAATGAGCAGTTCTTC. Residues: CASSYSMSSPPTFDNEQFF.

The chain links TRBV5-5 to TRBJ1-5; 9 bases map to TRBD1. The CDR3 runs 14 residues. The V and J ends lost 2 bases and 7 bases, in that order; junction bases with no gene match: 4. CDR1 is SGHKS and CDR2 is YYEKEE in the germline V gene (reference sequence). DNA for the CDR3: TGTGCCAGCAGCTTCGGACAGGGGAGCCAGCCCCAGCATTTT. Its translation is CASSFGQGSQPQHF.

The chain carries TRBV4-1 and TRBJ1-6, with D unresolved. The ends were cut back, 2 bases at V and 10 bases at J, with 6 bases in the middle. Germline CDR1 reads MGHRA; CDR2 reads YSYEKL. The CDR3 has 12 residues. The CDR3 coding sequence is TGCGCCAGCAGCCAAAGTGGCTCACCCCTCCACTTT. Amino acid sequence: CASSQSGSPLHF.

The V and J genes are TRBV7-9 and TRBJ2-3; 8 bases agree with TRBD2. The junction had 11 bases not matched to a gene; V was cut back by 4 bases and J by 5 bases. Germline CDR1 is SEHNR and CDR2 is FQNEAQ (reference sequence). The CDR3 covers 16 residues. As DNA, the CDR3 is TGTGCCAGCAGCTACCGTTTCGGGGGGGTCCAAGATACGCAGTATTTT. This sequence encodes CASSYRFGGVQDTQYF.

This clonotype was counted only a few times. The chain is built from TRBV7-6 and TRBJ1-6; D is uncertain. This CDR3 is 15 amino acids long. Germline V lookup: CDR1 SGHVS, CDR2 FNYEAQ. The ends were cut back, 5 bases at V and 0 bases at J, with 8 bases in the middle. Here the CDR3 DNA reads TGTGCCAGCAGCCCCCAGAGCTCCTATAATTCACCCCTCCACTTT. It translates to CASSPQSSYNSPLHF.

This clonotype was detected many times. The V call is TRBV7-9, the J call TRBJ2-3; D remains unclear. Trimming stripped 4 bases from V and 2 bases from J, with 7 bases between. The CDR3 sequence is 13 residues long. CDR1 is SEHNR, CDR2 FQNEAQ, per germline (reference sequence). DNA for the CDR3: TGTGCCAGCAGCTCCGGGTTCACAGATACGCAGTATTTT. The encoded protein is CASSSGFTDTQYF.